This paragraph covers one T cell receptor beta chain sequence. Naive CD8 populations comprised CD45RO-negative cells positively selected for CCR7, excluding terminally differentiated effector memory CD45RA+ cells. The table came from immunoSEQ multiplex PCR; TCRdb's copy has only in-frame clones and leaves some out. The sample shows about 2.1 million clones, 90% to 95% of them seen only once. The data were taken from a study of shared clonotypes between healthy human individuals. CDR3 length: 16 amino acids. Germline V gene sequence: CDR1 KGHSH, CDR2 LQKENI. Trimming removed 0 bases from V and 5 bases from J, with 17 bases in between.

Sequences were obtained from naive CD8+ T cells from PBMCs. The sequence derives from a man between 18 and 29 years old in good health. Some clones in this sample may be carry-over from other donors' samples. The chain links TRBV18 to TRBJ2-7, with a tentative D call TRBD2 (6 bases). The CDR3 region has the DNA TGTGCCAGCTCACCACCCGGGGGTACGGGCCTCGACGAGCAGTACTTC. Protein sequence: CASSPPGGTGLDEQYF.